What follows is one T cell receptor (beta chain) and its context. Its antigen is still unknown. This specimen comes from a study of cytomegalovirus exposure and HLA in healthy donors. Study findings and constraints: Reports described diagnosis of cytomegalovirus status by the classifier as highly specific and sensitive. The study flagged approximately 180 TCR beta chains as cytomegalovirus-associated. Clusters of TCRs from the first cohort tended to co-occur in the approximately 120 validation repertoires (as a later analysis found).

Repertoires were generated with immunoSEQ multiplex PCR, while TCRdb's copy carries only in-frame clones and drops some. Of 60,000 to 75,000 clones in the sample, approximately 96% were seen once. This CDR3 is 13 amino acids long. The V gene's germline CDR1 is LNHNV and CDR2 YYDKDF (reference sequence). Trimming pared 4 bases from V and 0 bases from J, leaving 6 bases between. The donors were part of the validation cohort, which consisted of about 120 subjects and was separate from the first cohort of under 850 subjects. The material sequenced was PBMCs. The clonotype originates from a man aged 18 to 30 in good health and CMV-seronegative. This chain uses TRBV15 with TRBJ1-1; D remains unclear. CDR3 region: CATSKQLNTEAFF. In DNA, the CDR3 is TGTGCCACCAGCAAACAGTTGAACACTGAAGCTTTCTTT.